The sequence of this T cell receptor (beta chain) was determined in a study of T cells and copy number aberrations in small-cell lung cancer (dated by TCRdb to the early 2020s). For the study in its entirety: To relate T cell metrics to mutations and copy number aberrations, the same tumor regions underwent both TCR repertoire sequencing and whole-exome sequencing. Tumor TCR data existed for some 17 patients, and over 13 patients had TCR data from both tumor tissue and normal tissue.

In the case of this clone: The antigen it recognizes is unknown. No clone much larger than this one lies a single base away; base qualities are absent.

Patients with limited-stage small-cell lung cancer who underwent surgical resection in Hangzhou, China, between about 2007 and 2020 were included as donors. All donors had upfront surgery without preoperative chemotherapy or radiotherapy, and none received immunotherapy before or after surgery. All 19 patients in the sequenced cohort were smokers or heavy second-hand smokers. Adjacent normal lung was collected at least 2 cm from the tumor margin and was confirmed morphologically free of malignant cells by two pathologists. To characterize heterogeneity of the T cell repertoire, the study applied multi-region TCR-beta sequencing to resected limited-stage small-cell lung cancers and to tumor-adjacent lung tissue. Genomic DNA was extracted from FFPE tissue using the AllPrep DNA/RNA FFPE Kit (Qiagen). TCR-beta CDR3 regions were amplified from genomic DNA with the immunoSEQ hsTCRB Kit using multiplexed V- and J-gene primers. Unique DNA barcodes were added in a second PCR, and the samples were pooled together with one negative control and one positive control. An Illumina MiSeq running a 150-cycle paired-end protocol was used to sequence the pooled TCR-beta libraries. Processing in the source paper ran as follows. Raw sequencing data were processed by Adaptive Biotechnologies into a report with normalized, annotated TCR-beta repertoires. T-cell density was computed as TCR-beta templates normalized to usable DNA, which was estimated by amplifying housekeeping genes. Richness was the count of unique rearrangements, and clonality was defined as 1 minus Pielou's evenness. TCRdb provides this immuneACCESS table in a form limited to in-frame rearrangements. Some clones are lacking; in checked studies, under half of them reflect an unresolved V gene, and why the rest are absent is not known. Clone size and the V and J calls come from that table; the DNA yielded D and trimming. Within this sample are 2,500 to 3,000 clones, with 75% to 90% of them counted one time only. The ten biggest clones cover more than 3.5% of the sample.

The V and J ends are trimmed by 5 bases and 7 bases, leaving 23 bases between them. According to the germline V gene, CDR1 reads LGHNT and CDR2 reads FRNRAP. The CDR3 spans 16 residues, from the cysteine through the phenylalanine. CDR3 DNA is the only sequence kept; it has 48 bases, read in frame from the first base. Broad study findings and their caveats: All specimens were formalin-fixed paraffin-embedded tissue, which is known to introduce sequencing artifacts. A small sample size, resulting from surgical resection being uncommon in small-cell lung cancer, limited the study, and the findings need validation. Compared with adjacent lung tissue, tumors showed lower T-cell density, richness and clonality, although the density difference was not significant.

This chain joins TRBV12-5 to TRBJ2-5; D gene: possibly TRBD1, on 6 matching bases. The source of this sequence is a man between 40 and 49 years old with small cell lung cancer. Sequenced material: normal tissue next to the tumor. Here the CDR3 is given as CASGLGGLDPPGTQYF. In nucleotide form, the sequence is TGTGCTAGTGGTCTAGGGGGATTGGACCCTCCCGGGACCCAGTACTTC.